The rows below give T cell receptor beta chains drawn from one sample of a study of cytomegalovirus exposure and HLA in healthy donors. Only in-frame clones appear in the TCRdb table, and some are missing; sequencing was by immunoSEQ multiplex PCR. The sample records roughly 120,000 clones, about 61% being singletons. The source material was PBMCs. These receptors originate from a woman in her 30s in good health and CMV-seronegative. Both conserved end residues are part of each CDR3. The order of the fields is J gene, clone size, D gene, V gene, CDR3 length, CDR3 protein, CDR3 DNA. A D gene is named only where the DNA matches it firmly. The listing skips clone size in some rows; elsewhere it reads once, few, many or a size class.

TRBJ1-5 | - | - | TRBV23-1 | 15 | CASSLPDSYNQPQHF | TGCGCCAGCAGTCTACCAGACAGTTACAATCAGCCCCAGCATTTT
TRBJ1-1 | few | - | TRBV2 | 13 | CASIRDANTEAFF | TGTGCCAGCATACGGGATGCGAACACTGAAGCTTTCTTT
TRBJ1-6 | - | - | TRBV9 | 14 | CASSGQARNSPLHF | TGTGCCAGCAGCGGACAGGCCAGAAATTCACCCCTCCACTTT
TRBJ1-2 | - | TRBD1 | TRBV9 | 17 | CASSGGRDRGFYYGYTF | TGTGCCAGCAGCGGAGGGAGGGACAGGGGTTTTTATTATGGCTACACCTTC
TRBJ2-7 | many | TRBD1 | TRBV7-3 | 14 | CASSLTGTASEQYF | TGTGCCAGCAGCTTAACTGGGACAGCGAGCGAGCAGTACTTC
TRBJ2-1 | once | TRBD2 | TRBV4-3 | 15 | CASSRGLAGGNEQFF | TGCGCCAGCAGCCGCGGACTAGCGGGAGGAAATGAGCAGTTCTTC
TRBJ2-2 | - | TRBD2 | TRBV27 | 19 | CASSSSSGRRYLNTGELFF | TGTGCCAGCAGTTCATCTAGCGGGAGGCGATATCTTAACACCGGGGAGCTGTTTTTT
TRBJ2-3 | - | - | TRBV5-5 | 15 | CASSLVPESTDTQYF | TGTGCCAGCAGCTTGGTGCCGGAGAGCACAGATACGCAGTATTTT
TRBJ2-3 | - | TRBD2 | TRBV4-1 | 17 | CASSQDRASGATDTQYF | TGCGCCAGCAGCCAAGATCGGGCTAGCGGGGCCACAGATACGCAGTATTTT
TRBJ2-7 | - | TRBD2 | TRBV2 | 15 | CASRERASGSYEQYF | TGTGCCAGCAGGGAAAGGGCTAGCGGGAGTTACGAGCAGTACTTC
TRBJ2-1 | - | TRBD2 | TRBV7-3 | 13 | CASSLNAGVEQFF | TGTGCCAGCAGCTTAAACGCGGGGGTTGAGCAGTTCTTC
TRBJ1-6 | - | - | TRBV7-9 | 14 | CASNDQGSSSPLHF | TGTGCCAGCAACGACCAGGGTTCAAGTTCACCCCTCCACTTT
TRBJ1-5 | - | - | TRBV28 | 13 | CADSQGANQPQHF | TGTGCCGACTCACAGGGAGCCAATCAGCCCCAGCATTTT
TRBJ1-3 | - | - | TRBV5-6 | 15 | CASSLAGMEGNTIYF | TGTGCCAGCAGCTTGGCAGGGATGGAGGGAAACACCATATATTTT
TRBJ1-2 | - | TRBD1 | TRBV5-1 | 20 | CASSLVTWTGHNLANYGYTF | TGCGCCAGCAGCTTGGTAACGTGGACAGGTCATAATTTAGCTAACTATGGCTACACCTTC
TRBJ2-1 | - | - | TRBV4-1 | 17 | CASSGLWVQSSYNEQFF | TGCGCCAGCAGCGGGCTGTGGGTTCAAAGCTCCTACAATGAGCAGTTCTTC
TRBJ2-3 | few | TRBD2 | TRBV28 | 17 | CASSGRESLTSTDTQYF | TGTGCCAGCAGTGGGCGGGAGTCACTAACTAGCACAGATACGCAGTATTTT